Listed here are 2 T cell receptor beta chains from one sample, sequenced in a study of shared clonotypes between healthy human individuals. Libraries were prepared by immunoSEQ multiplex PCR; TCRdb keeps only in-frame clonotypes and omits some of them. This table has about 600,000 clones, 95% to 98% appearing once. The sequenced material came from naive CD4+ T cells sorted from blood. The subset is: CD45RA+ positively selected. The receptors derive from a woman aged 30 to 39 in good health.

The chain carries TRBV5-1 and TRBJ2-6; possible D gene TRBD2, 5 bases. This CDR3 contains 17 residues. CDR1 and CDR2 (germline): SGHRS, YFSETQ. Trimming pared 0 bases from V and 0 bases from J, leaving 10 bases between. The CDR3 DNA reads TGCGCCAGCAGCTTGGATGCGGGTTACTCTGGGGCCAACGTCCTGACTTTC. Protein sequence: CASSLDAGYSGANVLTF.

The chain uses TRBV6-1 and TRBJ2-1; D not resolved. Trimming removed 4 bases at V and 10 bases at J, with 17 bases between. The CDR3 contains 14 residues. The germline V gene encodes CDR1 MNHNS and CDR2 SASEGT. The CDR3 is CASSGLKASWEQFF. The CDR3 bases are TGTGCCAGCAGTGGGTTGAAGGCGAGCTGGGAGCAGTTCTTC.